This TCR beta chain was identified in a study of identical twins. Template switching added a universal primer site; cDNA carried unique molecular identifiers. TCRdb re-called the 5' RACE reads through MiXCR, storing one row per CDR3 protein. This sample yields under 900,000 distinct CDR3 sequences, of which roughly 12% are seen a single time; under 2% belongs to the top ten. As regards this clonotype: Its antigen remains unidentified.

Regarding the study as a whole: In drawing conclusions, the study used cross-sectional statistical analysis and did not follow the same donors.

Germline lookup yields CDR1 SGHRS and CDR2 YFSETQ. V was pared by 0 bases and J by 7 bases, with 7 bases between. The CDR3 sequence is 13 residues long. All donors were healthy Caucasians. The same specimen was also included in a second study, on yellow fever vaccine responses in identical twins.

The rearrangement uses TRBV5-1 and TRBJ2-2; D remains ambiguous. This receptor was identified in a woman under 30 in good health. Sequenced sample: PBMCs. CDR3 residues: CASSLDGHGELFF. Written as DNA, the CDR3 is TGCGCCAGCAGCTTGGACGGTCACGGGGAGCTGTTTTTT.